This T cell receptor (beta chain) was sequenced for a study of control samples from healthy donors and cancer patients. The CDR3 runs to 16 residues. Germline CDR1 SGHTA, CDR2 FQGNSA. Trimming removed 4 bases at V and 2 bases at J, with 17 bases between. Sequencing was performed with immunoSEQ multiplex PCR; in TCRdb, only in-frame clones are kept and a portion is missing. This table has about 130,000 clones, around 94% appearing once. This clone was seen once. The sequenced material came from PBMCs. The chain couples TRBV7-2 to TRBJ1-1, with D possibly matching TRBD1 (5 bases). The receptor comes from a man aged 60 to 75 with colorectal cancer. The CDR3 nucleotides read TGTGCCAGCAGCTGGACGGGGGGGGGAACCAACACTGAAGCTTTCTTT. Encoded protein: CASSWTGGGTNTEAFF.